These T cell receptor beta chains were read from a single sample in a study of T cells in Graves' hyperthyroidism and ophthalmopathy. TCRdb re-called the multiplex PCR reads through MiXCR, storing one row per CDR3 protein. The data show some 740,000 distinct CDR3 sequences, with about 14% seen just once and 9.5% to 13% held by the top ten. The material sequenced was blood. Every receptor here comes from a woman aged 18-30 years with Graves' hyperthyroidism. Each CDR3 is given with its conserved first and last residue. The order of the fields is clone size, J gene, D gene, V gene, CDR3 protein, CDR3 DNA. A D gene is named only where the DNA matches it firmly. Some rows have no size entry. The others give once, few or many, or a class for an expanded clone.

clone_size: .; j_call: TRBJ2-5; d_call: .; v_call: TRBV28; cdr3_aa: CASSLGKRFGETQYF; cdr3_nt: TGTGCCAGCAGTTTAGGGAAACGATTCGGAGAGACCCAGTACTTC
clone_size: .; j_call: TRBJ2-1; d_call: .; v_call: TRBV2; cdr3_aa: CASSTSGGLDEQFF; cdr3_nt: TGTGCCAGCAGTACCTCAGGGGGGCTGGATGAGCAGTTCTTC
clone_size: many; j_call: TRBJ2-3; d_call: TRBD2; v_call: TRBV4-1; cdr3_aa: CASHPGLASRTDTQYF; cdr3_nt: TGCGCCAGTCACCCGGGACTAGCGTCCCGCACAGATACGCAGTATTTT
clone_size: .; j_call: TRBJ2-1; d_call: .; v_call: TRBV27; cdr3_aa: CASSLSVLSSYNEQFF; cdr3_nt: TGTGCCAGCAGTTTATCAGTTTTGAGCTCCTACAATGAGCAGTTCTTC
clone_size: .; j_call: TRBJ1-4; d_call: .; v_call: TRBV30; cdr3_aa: CAWGDGQGATNEKLFF; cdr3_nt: TGTGCCTGGGGAGATGGTCAGGGAGCAACTAATGAAAAACTGTTTTTT
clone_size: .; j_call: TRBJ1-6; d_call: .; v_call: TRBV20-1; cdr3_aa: CSARDEVRSAPLHF; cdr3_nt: TGCAGTGCTAGAGATGAGGTCAGGTCGGCACCCCTCCACTTT
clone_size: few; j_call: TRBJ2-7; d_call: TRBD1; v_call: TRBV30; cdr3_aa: CAWSVPRDRGSYEQYF; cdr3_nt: TGTGCCTGGAGTGTACCCCGGGACAGGGGCTCCTACGAGCAGTACTTC
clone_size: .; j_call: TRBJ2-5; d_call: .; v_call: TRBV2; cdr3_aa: CASSLVKTQYF; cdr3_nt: TGTGCCAGCAGTTTAGTGAAGACCCAGTACTTC
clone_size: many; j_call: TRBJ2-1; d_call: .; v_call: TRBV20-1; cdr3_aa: CSAQEGGPDNEQFF; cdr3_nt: TGCAGTGCCCAGGAGGGCGGTCCTGACAATGAGCAGTTCTTC
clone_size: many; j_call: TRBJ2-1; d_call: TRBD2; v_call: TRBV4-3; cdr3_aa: CASSQEALAIYNEQFF; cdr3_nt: TGCGCCAGCAGCCAAGAGGCACTAGCGATATACAATGAGCAGTTCTTC
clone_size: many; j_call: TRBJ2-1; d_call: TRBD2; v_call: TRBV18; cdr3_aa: CASSPGGDEQFF; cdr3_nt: TGTGCCAGCTCACCGGGGGGGGACGAGCAGTTCTTC
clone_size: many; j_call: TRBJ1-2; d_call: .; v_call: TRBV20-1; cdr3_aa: CSARGGFYGYTF; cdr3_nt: TGCAGTGCTAGAGGGGGGTTCTATGGCTACACCTTC
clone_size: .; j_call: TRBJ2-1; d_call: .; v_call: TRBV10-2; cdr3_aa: CASSESGRYNEQFF; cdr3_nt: TGCGCCAGCAGTGAGTCGGGCCGTTACAATGAGCAGTTCTTC
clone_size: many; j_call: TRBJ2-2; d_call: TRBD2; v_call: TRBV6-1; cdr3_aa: CASSPGTSITGELFF; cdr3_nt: TGTGCCAGCAGTCCCGGGACTAGTATCACCGGGGAGCTGTTTTTT
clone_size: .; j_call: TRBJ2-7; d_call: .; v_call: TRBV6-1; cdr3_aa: CASSPDMRITYEQYF; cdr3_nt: TGTGCCAGCAGTCCTGACATGAGGATAACCTACGAGCAGTACTTC